The T cell receptor beta chain described here comes from a study of regulatory T cells in long-lasting Graves disease. Time point noted: newly diagnosed GD, antithyroid drugs for less than 3 months. PBMC-derived RNA was used for the TCR library. An endocrinology department located in Xi'an, China, was where the patients came from. This CDR3 region has 14 residues. V gave up 4 bases and J gave up 3 bases, with 10 bases separating them. Germline V gives CDR1 SGHTA, CDR2 FQGNSA. Arm-PCR with iRepertoire HTBI primers amplified the CDR3 regions for these TCR beta libraries. TCRdb itself ran the multiplex PCR reads through MiXCR, one entry per CDR3 protein. The sample comprises about 540,000 distinct CDR3 sequences, approximately 15% of which are singletons, and 8% to 10% rests with the top ten. This clonotype was observed many times. The antigen remains unidentified. Study-level points and caveats: Since the sample size was small, accuracy may have been reduced. TRBV28, TRBJ1-2 and TRBJ2-5 emerged as the favored segments in persistent disease.

These data were also filed under a second study, of T cells in Graves' hyperthyroidism and ophthalmopathy. This second study notes: In the analysis, a 13 V-J model separated ophthalmopathy from stable hyperthyroidism.

The clonotype was recovered from a man younger than 40 with Graves disease. The V gene is TRBV7-2, the J gene TRBJ1-5; D remains ambiguous. The input for sequencing was peripheral blood mononuclear cells (PBMCs), taken at new diagnosis, from a patient treated with antithyroid drugs. CDR3 bases: TGTGCCAGCAGCTCAGCAGGCCCCAATCAGCCCCAGCATTTT. It specifies CASSSAGPNQPQHF.